This T cell receptor beta chain comes out of a study of T-cell reconstitution after alpha-beta-depleted transplantation in children listed by TCRdb under 2016. Describing the broader study: T-cell immune reconstitution after TCRalphabeta/CD19-depleted allogeneic hematopoietic cell transplantation in children was quantitatively tracked in the study by means of TCR repertoire profiling.

What the study reported, not specific to this receptor: In some patients, the high TCRbeta diversity seen at day 60 was put down to recipient T cells and intrathymic progenitors that had survived conditioning. The frequencies of hyperexpanded clones fell over the following months, and after one year, T-cell counts and TCRbeta diversity were mostly attributed to newly produced T cells. About two months after transplant, the apparently early recovery of alphabetaT-cell counts reportedly depended on just several hundred clones that had expanded rapidly and came from non-depleted graft cells.

CDR1 and CDR2, per the germline V gene, are SGHNT and YENEEA. Including the terminal cysteine and phenylalanine, the CDR3 comprises 13 residues. Only the CDR3 region is kept as DNA, spanning 39 bases read in frame from base 1. V is clipped by 4 bases and J by 7 bases, and the sequence between their germline boundaries is 11 bases long. This clonotype was seen at least ten times. Its antigen target is currently unknown. Qualities for individual bases were not recorded, and no much larger clone is one base off. According to the study, the label for this sample's treatment or condition signals: allogeneic hematopoietic cell transplantation with graft depleted of TCRalphabeta T cells and CD19 B cells. TCRalphabeta/CD19-depleted allogeneic hematopoietic cell grafts were given to the transplant recipients, all of whom were children. Libraries were prepared through PCR. The reads were generated on an Illumina HiSeq 2500. Molecular barcoding was employed in the preparation of TCR libraries, with unique molecular identifiers being used to normalize TCRbeta repertoire quantification. The public reads were reanalyzed by TCRdb: fastp trimming at Q25, MiXCR alignment, in-frame beta chains only. Each CDR3 protein appears once, grouped with its most common genes and DNA. For this sample there are over 200,000 distinct CDR3 sequences; under 8.5% appear just once. The biggest ten clones account for 35% of the sample.

The receptor was derived from a male patient aged 2-15 years who had a stem cell transplant for acute myeloid leukemia, so the T cells may come from the graft donor. Specimen: PBMCs, mostly from graft donor cells, collected 360 days after TCRalphabeta/CD19-depleted stem cell transplant. The chain couples TRBV11-3 to TRBJ2-1, with a weak D call of TRBD2 (5 bases match). The CDR3 region: CASSSGLRNEQFF. The DNA reads as follows: TGTGCCAGCAGCTCTGGACTCCGGAATGAGCAGTTCTTC.